The T cell receptor (beta chain) described here comes from a study of shared clonotypes between healthy human individuals. Using about 220 ng DNA, 30,000 or so T cell genomes, the sorted-subset replicate PCRs were run. Original processing methods: ImmunoSEQ output lacked quality scores and full-length reads, limiting matched filtering. TCRdb keeps only in-frame clones here, not all; method: immunoSEQ multiplex PCR. V, J and clone size are those of that table, while D and trimming were read from the DNA. The sample has some 2.3 million clones, 85% to 95% seen once. CD45RA-negative memory and CD45RA+ naive subsets were split from the CD4+ cells. This CDR3 contains 18 residues. In germline, CDR1 is MNHNS, CDR2 SASEGT. The ends were cut back, 3 bases at V and 3 bases at J, with 21 bases in the middle.

This sequence was found in a man aged 18 to 35 in good health. Some clones in this sample may be carry-over from other donors' samples. The chain combines TRBV6-1 with TRBJ1-5; D call uncertain. What was sequenced was naive CD4+ T cells from PBMCs. Subset indicated: CD45RA+ positively selected. CDR3 sequence reads: CASSDQPLGRRPNQPQHF. The CDR3 nucleotides are TGTGCCAGCAGTGACCAACCCTTGGGGAGGCGCCCCAATCAGCCCCAGCATTTT.